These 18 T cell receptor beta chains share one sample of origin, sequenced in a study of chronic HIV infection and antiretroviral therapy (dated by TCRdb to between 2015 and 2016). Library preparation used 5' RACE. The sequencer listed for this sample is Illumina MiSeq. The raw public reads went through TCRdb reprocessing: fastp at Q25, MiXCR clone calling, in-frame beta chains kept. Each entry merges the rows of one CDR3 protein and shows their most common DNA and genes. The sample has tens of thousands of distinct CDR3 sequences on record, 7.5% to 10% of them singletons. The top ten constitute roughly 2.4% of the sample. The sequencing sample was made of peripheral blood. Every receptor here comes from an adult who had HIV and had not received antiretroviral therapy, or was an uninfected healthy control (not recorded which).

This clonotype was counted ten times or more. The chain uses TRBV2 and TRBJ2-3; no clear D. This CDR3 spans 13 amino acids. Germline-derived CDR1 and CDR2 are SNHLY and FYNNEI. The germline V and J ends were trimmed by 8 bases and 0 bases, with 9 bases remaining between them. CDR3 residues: CASEVRSTDTQYF. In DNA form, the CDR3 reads TGTGCCAGCGAGGTCAGGAGCACAGATACGCAGTATTTT.

CDR3 DNA: TGTGCCAGCAGCTTCGGCAGGAGGGTCGATGAGCAGTTCTTC. Translation: CASSFGRRVDEQFF. The chain links TRBV11-2 to TRBJ2-1, with D possibly TRBD2 on 6 matching bases. Germline V CDR1 and CDR2: SGHAT, FQNNGV. The CDR3 totals 14 residues. V was trimmed by 3 bases and J by 8 bases, leaving 14 bases between them.

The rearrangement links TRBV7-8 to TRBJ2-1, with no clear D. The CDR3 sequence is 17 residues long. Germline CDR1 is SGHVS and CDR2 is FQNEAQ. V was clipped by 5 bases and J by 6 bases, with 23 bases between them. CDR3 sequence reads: CASSPCTRLNDCNEQFF. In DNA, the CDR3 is TGTGCCAGCAGCCCGTGTACGCGGCTTAACGACTGCAATGAGCAGTTCTTC.

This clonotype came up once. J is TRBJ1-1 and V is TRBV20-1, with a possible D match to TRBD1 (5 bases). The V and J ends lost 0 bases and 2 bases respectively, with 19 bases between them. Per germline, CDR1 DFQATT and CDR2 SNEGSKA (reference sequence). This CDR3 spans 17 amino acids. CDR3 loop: CSARDTAKEGLNTEAFF. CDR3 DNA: TGCAGTGCTAGAGATACCGCCAAGGAGGGACTAAACACTGAAGCTTTCTTT.

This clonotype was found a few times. The CDR3 DNA is TGCAGCGTCGCACAGGGGAAAAACTATGGCTACACCTTC. As protein: CSVAQGKNYGYTF. The chain joins TRBV29-1 to TRBJ1-2; 7 bases are shared with TRBD1. Germline V CDR1 and CDR2: SQVTM, ANQGSEA. The CDR3 is 13 amino acids. V dropped 6 bases and J dropped 2; count of bases not matched to a gene: 6.

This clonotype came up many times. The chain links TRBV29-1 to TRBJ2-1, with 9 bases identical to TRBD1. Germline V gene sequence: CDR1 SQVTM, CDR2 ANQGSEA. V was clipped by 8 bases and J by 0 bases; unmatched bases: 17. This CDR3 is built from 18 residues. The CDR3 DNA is TGCAGCAGTATCGTAGGACAGGGGACATTAAGCTCCTACAATGAGCAGTTCTTC. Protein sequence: CSSIVGQGTLSSYNEQFF.

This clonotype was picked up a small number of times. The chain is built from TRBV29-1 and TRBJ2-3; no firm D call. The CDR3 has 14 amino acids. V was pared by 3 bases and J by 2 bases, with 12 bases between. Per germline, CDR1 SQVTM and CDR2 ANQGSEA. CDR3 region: CSVEDRKATDTQYF. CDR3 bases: TGCAGCGTTGAGGATAGAAAAGCCACAGATACGCAGTATTTT.

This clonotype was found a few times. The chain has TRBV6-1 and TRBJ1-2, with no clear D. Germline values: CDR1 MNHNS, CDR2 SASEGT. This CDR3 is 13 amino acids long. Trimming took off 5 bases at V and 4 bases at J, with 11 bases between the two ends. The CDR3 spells CASSQDGIYGYTF. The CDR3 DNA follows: TGTGCCAGCAGTCAAGACGGAATCTATGGCTACACCTTC.

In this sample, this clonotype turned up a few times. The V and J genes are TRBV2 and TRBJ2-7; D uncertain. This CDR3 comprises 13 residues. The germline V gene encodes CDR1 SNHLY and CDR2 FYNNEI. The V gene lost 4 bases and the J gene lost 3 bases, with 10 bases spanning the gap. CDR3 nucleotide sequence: TGTGCCAGCAGTGGAAGGTTCAACTACGAGCAGTACTTC. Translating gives CASSGRFNYEQYF.

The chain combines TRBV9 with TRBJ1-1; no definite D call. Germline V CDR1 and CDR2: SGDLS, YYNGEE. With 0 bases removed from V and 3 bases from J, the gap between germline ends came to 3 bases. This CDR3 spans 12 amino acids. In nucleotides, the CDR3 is TGTGCCAGCAGCGTAGGATACACTGAAGCTTTCTTT. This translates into CASSVGYTEAFF.

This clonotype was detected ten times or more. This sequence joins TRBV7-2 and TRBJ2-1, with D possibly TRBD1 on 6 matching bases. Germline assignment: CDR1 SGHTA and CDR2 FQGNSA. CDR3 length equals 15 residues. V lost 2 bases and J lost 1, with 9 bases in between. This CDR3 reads CASSLNDRSYNEQFF. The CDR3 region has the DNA TGTGCCAGCAGCTTAAATGACAGGTCCTACAATGAGCAGTTCTTC.

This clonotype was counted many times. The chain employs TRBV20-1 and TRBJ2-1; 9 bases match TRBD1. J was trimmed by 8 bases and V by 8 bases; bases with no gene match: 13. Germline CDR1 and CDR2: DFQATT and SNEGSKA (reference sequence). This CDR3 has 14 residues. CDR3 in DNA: TGCAGTCCTTACCCTCCGACAGGGGGTTATGAGCAGTTCTTC. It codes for CSPYPPTGGYEQFF.

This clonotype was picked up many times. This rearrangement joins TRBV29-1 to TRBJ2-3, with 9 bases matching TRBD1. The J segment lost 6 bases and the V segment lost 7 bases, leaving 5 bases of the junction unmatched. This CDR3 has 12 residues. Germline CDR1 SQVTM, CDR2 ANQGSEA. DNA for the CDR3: TGCAGCGGCGGGACAGGGAGGGATACGCAGTATTTT. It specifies CSGGTGRDTQYF.

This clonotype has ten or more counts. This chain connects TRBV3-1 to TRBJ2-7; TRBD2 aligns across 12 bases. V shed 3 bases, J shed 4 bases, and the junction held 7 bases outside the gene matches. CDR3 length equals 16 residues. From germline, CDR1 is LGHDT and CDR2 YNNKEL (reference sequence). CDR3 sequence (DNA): TGTGCCAGCAGCCACGCACTAGCGGGAGGTCCGTACGAGCAGTACTTC. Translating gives CASSHALAGGPYEQYF.

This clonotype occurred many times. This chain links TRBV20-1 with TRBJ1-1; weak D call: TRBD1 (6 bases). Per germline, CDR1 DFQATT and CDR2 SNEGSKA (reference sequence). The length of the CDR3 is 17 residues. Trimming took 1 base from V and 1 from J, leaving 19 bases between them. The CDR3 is CSARGTGMGRANTEAFF. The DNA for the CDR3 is TGCAGTGCTAGAGGCACAGGGATGGGCCGGGCGAACACTGAAGCTTTCTTT.

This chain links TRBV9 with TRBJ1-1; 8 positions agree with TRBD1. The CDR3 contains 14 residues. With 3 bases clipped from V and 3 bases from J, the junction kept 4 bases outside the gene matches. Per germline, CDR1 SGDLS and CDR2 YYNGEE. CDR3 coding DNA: TGTGCCAGCAGCGGAGACAGGGGCCACACTGAAGCTTTCTTT. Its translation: CASSGDRGHTEAFF.

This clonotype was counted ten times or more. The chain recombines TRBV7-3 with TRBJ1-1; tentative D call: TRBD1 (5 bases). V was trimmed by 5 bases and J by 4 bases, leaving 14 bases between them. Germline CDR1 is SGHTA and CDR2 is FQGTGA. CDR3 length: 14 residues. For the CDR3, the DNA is TGTGCCAGCAGCCAGTCAGGGAGCGGCACTGAAGCTTTCTTT. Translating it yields CASSQSGSGTEAFF.

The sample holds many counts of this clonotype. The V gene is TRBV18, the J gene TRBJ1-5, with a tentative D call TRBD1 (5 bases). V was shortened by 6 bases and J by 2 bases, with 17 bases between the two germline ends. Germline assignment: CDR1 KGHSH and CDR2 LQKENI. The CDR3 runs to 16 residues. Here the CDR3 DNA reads TGTGCCAGCTCGTCGACGAATCAGGGAGGCAATCAGCCCCAGCATTTT. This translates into CASSSTNQGGNQPQHF. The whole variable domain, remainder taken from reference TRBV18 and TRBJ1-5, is NAGVMQNPRHLVRRRGQEARLRCSPMKGHSHVYWYRQLPEEGLKFMVYLQKENIIDESGMPKERFSAEFPKEGPSILRIQQVVRGDSAAYFCASSSTNQGGNQPQHFGDGTRLSIL.